The clone carrying this T cell receptor beta chain was detected once. The antigen is not known. Some clones are missing from TCRdb's copy, which holds only in-frame ones; the method was immunoSEQ multiplex PCR. The sample lists about 110,000 clones, 88% occurring once. The sample belongs to a study of T cell responses to AZD1222 COVID-19 vaccine. CDR1 and CDR2 (germline): ENHRY, SYGVKD. With 6 bases clipped from V and 4 bases from J, the junction kept 8 bases outside the gene matches. CDR3 length equals 14 residues. Study-wide results and limits: After the peak T cell response, and only then, were repertoires sampled.

This sequence was found in an adult in good health. The chain combines TRBV10-3 with TRBJ2-7, with TRBD1 matching 8 bases. The sample consisted of peripheral blood, taken on day 0 of AZD1222 vaccination. The CDR3 loop is CAIRGDRILYEQYF. The CDR3 DNA follows: TGTGCCATCAGGGGGGACAGGATTCTGTACGAGCAGTACTTC.